Below, one T cell receptor beta chain is given with its context. These data belong to a study of control samples from healthy donors and cancer patients. In germline, CDR1 is SGHDN, CDR2 FVKESK. CDR3 size: 13 residues. V was cut by 1 base and J by 3 bases, with 6 bases left in between. Profiling relied on immunoSEQ multiplex PCR, and the TCRdb table lists in-frame clones only, not all of them. The sample has about 120,000 clones; over 90% are singletons. This chain links TRBV14 with TRBJ1-1; D unclear. The specimen sequenced was blood. The TCR was taken from a man aged 25-40 years in good health. The DNA for the CDR3 is TGTGCCAGCAGCCAAGGGTGGTACACTGAAGCTTTCTTT. Translating gives CASSQGWYTEAFF.